A selection of T cell receptor beta chains follows, all from one sample in a study of CD8+ T cells in alopecia areata. Method: immunoSEQ multiplex PCR; TCRdb's copy keeps in-frame clones and lacks some. The sample has about 140,000 clones, roughly 80% seen once. The source material was CD8+ T cells sorted from blood, sampled at week 4, from a patient treated with tofacitinib. The receptors derive from a human donor with alopecia areata. The CDR3 runs from the conserved cysteine through the conserved F or W. A D gene is named only where the DNA matches it firmly. The size field is filled for only some rows; it gives once, few, many or a size class.

d_gene	len	j_gene	v_gene	abundance	CDR3aa	CDR3nt
TRBD1	15	TRBJ2-2	TRBV9	.	CASSVVTGGTGELFF	TGTGCCAGCAGCGTAGTGACAGGGGGGACCGGGGAGCTGTTTTTT
.	17	TRBJ2-1	TRBV19	.	CASSILPGRSSYNEQFF	TGTGCCAGTAGTATTCTCCCAGGACGTAGCTCCTACAATGAGCAGTTCTTC
TRBD1	18	TRBJ1-5	TRBV10-2	.	CASSEEFGTGGITQPQHF	TGCGCCAGCAGTGAAGAGTTCGGGACAGGGGGCATCACTCAGCCCCAGCATTTT
.	16	TRBJ1-1	TRBV7-8	.	CASSLNDRMGETEAFF	TGTGCCAGCAGCTTAAATGACAGGATGGGGGAGACTGAAGCTTTCTTT
.	16	TRBJ2-3	TRBV4-1	few	CASSLAPYGGTDTQYF	TGCGCCAGCAGCCTAGCACCGTATGGGGGTACAGATACGCAGTATTTT
TRBD1	14	TRBJ2-7	TRBV7-8	.	CASSRPGTGGEQYF	TGTGCCAGCAGCCGACCCGGGACAGGGGGGGAGCAGTACTTC
.	12	TRBJ2-7	TRBV6-6	few	CASSPRSGLAYF	TGTGCCAGCAGTCCCCGCTCCGGGCTAGCGTACTTC
.	13	TRBJ2-5	TRBV29-1	once	CSVDTGFMETQYF	TGCAGCGTTGATACAGGGTTTATGGAGACCCAGTACTTC
TRBD1	16	TRBJ2-1	TRBV13	once	CASSLGQGSSYNEQFF	TGTGCCAGCAGCTTAGGACAGGGGAGCTCCTACAATGAGCAGTTCTTC
.	12	TRBJ2-5	TRBV4-2	.	CASSQDGWTQYF	TGTGCCAGCAGCCAAGACGGCTGGACCCAGTACTTC
.	15	TRBJ2-5	TRBV19	.	CASSQPGHLKETQYF	TGTGCCAGTAGCCAACCGGGACACCTTAAAGAGACCCAGTACTTC
.	18	TRBJ2-1	TRBV18	once	CASSLVTTGTSSYNEQFF	TGTGCCAGCTCACTGGTCACCACCGGGACATCCTCCTACAATGAGCAGTTCTTC
.	11	TRBJ1-1	TRBV7-9	.	CASSWAGEAFF	TGTGCCAGCAGCTGGGCAGGGGAAGCTTTCTTT
.	15	TRBJ2-4	TRBV27	.	CASSWSGATKNIQYF	TGTGCCAGCAGTTGGTCGGGGGCAACCAAAAACATTCAGTACTTC
TRBD1	14	TRBJ1-3	TRBV7-6	.	CASSRTGVGNTIYF	TGTGCCAGCAGCCGGACAGGAGTTGGAAACACCATATATTTT